This is a list of T cell receptor beta chains from one sample in a study of blood T cell repertoires in COVID-19. Here immunoSEQ multiplex PCR was the method, and the copy in TCRdb shows in-frame clones only, minus some. This table holds around 300,000 clones, around 87% found once. Sample: PBMCs or T cells enriched from blood (not recorded which). Receptors were obtained from a woman between 25 and 40 years old who had recovered from COVID-19. CDR3s include the opening cysteine and the closing phenylalanine or tryptophan. A D gene is named only where the DNA matches it firmly. The size of a clone is reported for some rows only, either as once, few or many, or as a class for expanded clones.

d_call	clone_size	v_call	j_call	cdr3_aa	cdr3_nt
-	-	TRBV10-2	TRBJ1-1	CASSRNRPNTEAFF	TGCGCCAGCAGTAGGAACAGGCCGAACACTGAAGCTTTCTTT
-	-	TRBV19	TRBJ2-1	CASSSLQGLHSYNEQFF	TGTGCCAGTAGTTCCCTGCAGGGGCTGCACTCCTACAATGAGCAGTTCTTC
TRBD1	-	TRBV3-1/TRBV3-2	TRBJ2-1	CASRDRGDEQFF	TGTGCCAGCCGGGACAGGGGGGATGAGCAGTTCTTC
-	-	TRBV29-1	TRBJ1-2	CSAEHGGGYGYTF	TGCAGCGCCGAACACGGGGGTGGATATGGCTACACCTTC
-	-	TRBV27	TRBJ2-6	CASKQRVGANVLTF	TGTGCCAGCAAACAGCGGGTTGGGGCCAACGTCCTGACTTTC
TRBD1	-	TRBV9	TRBJ1-6	CASSKTQGVLGSPLHF	TGTGCCAGCAGCAAGACTCAGGGGGTACTGGGTTCACCCCTCCACTTT
-	-	TRBV7-2	TRBJ2-2	CASSLALANTGELFF	TGTGCCAGCAGCTTAGCACTAGCTAACACCGGGGAGCTGTTTTTT
-	-	TRBV10-3	TRBJ1-3	CAISESYRGNTIYF	TGTGCCATCAGTGAGTCCTATAGGGGGAACACCATATATTTT
-	-	TRBV6-1	TRBJ1-2	CASSEPVEGTYGYTF	TGTGCCAGCAGTGAACCCGTGGAGGGGACCTATGGCTACACCTTC
-	-	TRBV5-1	TRBJ2-5	CASSLGGSPAETQYF	TGCGCCAGCAGCTTGGGGGGCTCCCCGGCGGAGACCCAGTACTTC
TRBD2	-	TRBV4-2	TRBJ2-3	CASSQELAGSTDTQYF	TGTGCCAGCAGCCAAGAACTAGCGGGGAGCACAGATACGCAGTATTTT
-	once	TRBV2	TRBJ2-3	CASGEITDTQYF	TGTGCCAGCGGAGAAATCACAGATACGCAGTATTTT
TRBD1	-	TRBV6-2/TRBV6-3	TRBJ2-3	CASSTGTGDTDTQYF	TGTGCCAGCAGCACCGGGACAGGGGACACAGATACGCAGTATTTT
-	-	TRBV6-9	TRBJ1-5	CASSLHQPQHF	TGTGCCAGCAGTTTACACCAGCCCCAGCATTTT
-	-	TRBV12-3/TRBV12-4	TRBJ1-2	CASSFPGAYGYTF	TGTGCCAGCAGTTTTCCAGGGGCCTATGGCTACACCTTC
-	-	TRBV6-5	TRBJ2-3	CASSPISTDTQYF	TGTGCCAGCAGTCCCATTAGCACAGATACGCAGTATTTT